The clone carrying this TCR beta chain was counted at least ten times. Its antigen is unknown. The sample comes from a study of T cells in Graves' hyperthyroidism and ophthalmopathy. The study, taken as a whole, reports: Classification by a 13 V-J model distinguished ophthalmopathy from stable hyperthyroidism. Most thyroid clonotypes that were expanded above 0.001 also turned up in blood.

It was RNA transcripts that yielded the amplified TCR beta CDR3 regions. The study used the HTBI primer set for a first-round RT-PCR of the TCR CDR3. TCRdb redid the calling of the multiplex PCR reads with MiXCR, one entry per CDR3 protein. Of more than 300,000 distinct CDR3 sequences in the sample, about 18% are singletons; the top ten hold almost 35%. V lost 0 bases and J 1 base, leaving 10 bases between the germline ends. Germline CDR1 reads SGDLS; CDR2 reads YYNGEE. The length of the CDR3 is 15 residues. Blood was sampled at initial diagnosis of hyperthyroidism, prior to onset of any ophthalmopathy symptoms.

The sequenced sample consisted of blood. The clonotype originates from a woman in her 30s with Graves' hyperthyroidism that later progressed to Graves' ophthalmopathy. The chain carries TRBV9 and TRBJ1-2; D is unclear. The CDR3: CASSVAARLNYGYTF. The CDR3 DNA sequence: TGTGCCAGCAGCGTAGCGGCTAGGCTTAACTATGGCTACACCTTC.